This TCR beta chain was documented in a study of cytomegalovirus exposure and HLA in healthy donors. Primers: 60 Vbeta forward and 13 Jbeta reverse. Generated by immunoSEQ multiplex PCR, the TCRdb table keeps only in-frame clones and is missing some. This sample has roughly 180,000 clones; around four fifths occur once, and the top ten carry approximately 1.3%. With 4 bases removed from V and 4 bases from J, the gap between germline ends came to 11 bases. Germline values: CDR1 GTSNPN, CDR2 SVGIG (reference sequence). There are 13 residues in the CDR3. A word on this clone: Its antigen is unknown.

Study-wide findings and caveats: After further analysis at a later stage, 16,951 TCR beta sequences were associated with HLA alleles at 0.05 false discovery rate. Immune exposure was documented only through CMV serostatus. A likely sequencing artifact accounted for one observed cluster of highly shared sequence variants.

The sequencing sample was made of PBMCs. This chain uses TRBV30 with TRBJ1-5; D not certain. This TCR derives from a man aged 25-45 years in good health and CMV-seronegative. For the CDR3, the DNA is TGTGCCTGGACTTCTACGTCTAATCAGCCCCAGCATTTT. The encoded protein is CAWTSTSNQPQHF.